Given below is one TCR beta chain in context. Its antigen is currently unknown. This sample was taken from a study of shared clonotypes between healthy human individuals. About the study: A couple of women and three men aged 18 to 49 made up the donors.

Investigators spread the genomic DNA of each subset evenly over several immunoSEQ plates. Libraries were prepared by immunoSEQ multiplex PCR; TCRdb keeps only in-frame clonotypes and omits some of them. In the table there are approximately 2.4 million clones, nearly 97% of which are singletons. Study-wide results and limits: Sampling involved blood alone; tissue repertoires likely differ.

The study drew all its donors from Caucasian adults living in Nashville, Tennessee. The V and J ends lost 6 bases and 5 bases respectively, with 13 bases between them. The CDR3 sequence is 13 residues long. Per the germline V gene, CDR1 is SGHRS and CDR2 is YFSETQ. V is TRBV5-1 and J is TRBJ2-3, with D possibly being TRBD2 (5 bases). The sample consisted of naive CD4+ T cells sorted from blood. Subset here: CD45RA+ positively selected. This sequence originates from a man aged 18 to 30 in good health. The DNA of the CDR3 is TGCGCCAGCAACCTGGGAGCGAAAGATACGCAGTATTTT. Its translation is CASNLGAKDTQYF.